This T cell receptor beta chain appears in the sequencing data of a study of Ad26.COV2.S vaccination and SARS-CoV-2 variants. Sample treatment: around 19 received Ad26.COV2.S at low or high dose, single or two shots; roughly 5 received placebo; per-sample allocation not given. The samples were gathered on day 63 after the first injection of vaccine or placebo. Repertoires were generated with immunoSEQ multiplex PCR, while TCRdb's copy carries only in-frame clones and drops some. The sample has 300,000 to 400,000 clones, roughly 90% seen once; the top ten hold approximately 5.9%. The specimen comprised peripheral blood, sampled in a trial of Ad26.COV2.S vaccine versus placebo. The receptor's source is a person aged 18-65 years who received the Ad26.COV2.S COVID-19 vaccine or a placebo.

CDR3 protein: CAISGTSGNTDTQYF. In DNA, the CDR3 is TGTGCCATCAGTGGGACTAGCGGTAACACAGATACGCAGTATTTT. The chain combines TRBV10-3 with TRBJ2-3, with 10 bases lining up with TRBD2. The CDR3 sequence is 15 residues long. The germline V gene has CDR1 ENHRY and CDR2 SYGVKD. The J segment lost 2 bases and the V segment lost 4 bases, leaving 3 bases of the junction unmatched.